This entry lists 8 T cell receptor beta chains sequenced from one sample in a study of patients and donors after allogeneic stem cell transplantation. Each CDR3 protein gets one entry after TCRdb re-called the RT-PCR reads with MiXCR. The table includes around 150,000 distinct CDR3 sequences, about 36% detected once. The sample was blood, either unsorted or a sorted T cell fraction (not recorded which). Receptors were obtained from a human donor who was either an allogeneic HSCT recipient or a stem cell or donor lymphocyte infusion donor (not recorded which). It is not recorded whose cells these are; they may come from a transplant donor.

This clonotype was observed a few times. This sequence joins TRBV12-3 or TRBV12-4 and TRBJ2-5; D ambiguous. The CDR3 has 14 residues. V lost 7 bases and J 0 bases, leaving 12 bases between the germline ends. The CDR3, as DNA: TGTGCCAGCACCCATCGCGGCTACCAAGAGACCCAGTACTTC. It translates to CASTHRGYQETQYF.

The gene calls are TRBV12-3 or TRBV12-4 and TRBJ2-3; D ambiguous. Between the trimmed V and J ends, which lost 7 bases and 5 bases, there was a span of 7 bases. There are 11 residues in the CDR3. The CDR3 loop reads CASTPGDTQYF. The CDR3 region has the DNA TGTGCCAGCACCCCCGGAGATACGCAGTATTTT.

The chain has TRBV7-6 and TRBJ2-5, with 10 bases that match TRBD2. Germline V gene lookup returns CDR1 SGHVS and CDR2 FNYEAQ. The trim removed 2 bases at V and 2 bases at J, leaving 5 bases unmatched. CDR3 length: 16 amino acids. CDR3 sequence: CASSLSTSGVQETQYF. CDR3 DNA sequence: TGTGCCAGCAGCTTAAGTACTAGCGGGGTTCAAGAGACCCAGTACTTC.

The CDR3: CAISETFIGTDTQYF. CDR3 in DNA: TGTGCCATCAGTGAGACTTTTATTGGCACAGATACGCAGTATTTT. J is TRBJ2-3 and V is TRBV10-3; no clear D. The CDR3 is 15 residues long. Germline assignment: CDR1 ENHRY and CDR2 SYGVKD. V gave up 2 bases and J gave up 1 base, with 10 bases separating them.

This clonotype appeared a few times. The rearrangement joins TRBV15 to TRBJ1-1; D not certain. Trimming pared 0 bases from V and 0 bases from J, leaving 14 bases between. This CDR3 spans 17 amino acids. Germline CDR1 reads LNHNV; CDR2 reads YYDKDF (reference sequence). The CDR3 protein is CATSRDLGRLMNTEAFF. The CDR3 bases are TGTGCCACCAGCAGAGATCTGGGCCGCCTTATGAACACTGAAGCTTTCTTT. Using reference TRBV15 and TRBJ1-1 for the parts outside the CDR3, the full variable domain is DAMVIQNPRYQVTQFGKPVTLSCSQTLNHNVMYWYQQKSSQAPKLLFHYYDKDFNNEADTPDNFQSRRPNTSFCFLDIRSPGLGDTAMYLCATSRDLGRLMNTEAFFGQGTRLTVV.

The table lists this clonotype with a few counts. V usage is TRBV5-1 and J usage is TRBJ1-1; D perhaps matches TRBD1 (6 bases). V was pared by 6 bases and J by 4 bases, with 7 bases between. Germline values: CDR1 SGHRS, CDR2 YFSETQ. The CDR3 contains 11 residues. Written as DNA, the CDR3 is TGCGCCAGCACACAGGGCACTGAAGCTTTCTTT. Translated, it gives CASTQGTEAFF.

This clonotype was counted a single time. The V call is TRBV4-3, the J call TRBJ2-1; 12 nucleotides align to TRBD2. Germline V lookup: CDR1 LGHNA, CDR2 YSLEER. The CDR3 contains 16 residues. The V segment lost 4 bases and the J segment 4 bases; nucleotides outside the gene matches: 5. The CDR3 here is CASSLPLAGGYNEQFF. DNA for the CDR3: TGCGCCAGCAGCCTACCACTAGCGGGGGGATACAATGAGCAGTTCTTC.

The rearrangement uses TRBV7-2 and TRBJ2-6; 8 positions match TRBD1. Germline values: CDR1 SGHTA, CDR2 FQGNSA. V shed 3 bases, J shed 3 bases, and the junction held 13 bases outside the gene matches. This CDR3 is built from 19 residues. CDR3: CASSFHPGQVVGGANVLTF. CDR3 coding DNA: TGTGCCAGCAGCTTCCACCCGGGACAGGTGGTTGGTGGGGCCAACGTCCTGACTTTC.